This is a list of T cell receptor beta chains from one sample in a study of neurological immune-mediated disorders. Via MiXCR, TCRdb re-called the 5' RACE reads, giving one row per CDR3 protein. The profile covers about 38,000 distinct CDR3 sequences, with 8.5% to 14% appearing a single time and roughly 3.9% taken by the ten largest. What was sequenced was PBMCs. The receptors shown here come from a man aged 55-75 years with HTLV-1-associated myelopathy (HAM/TSP). Each CDR3 is given with its conserved first and last residue. Fields, in order: clone size, J gene, V gene, D gene, CDR3 protein, CDR3 DNA. A D gene is named only where the DNA matches it firmly. Not every row has a clone size; where given, it reads once, few, many or a size class.

>many|TRBJ2-1|TRBV21-1|-
CASSKREKGTGENNEQFF
TGTGCCAGCAGCAAAAGGGAAAAAGGGACAGGGGAAAACAATGAGCAGTTCTTC
>many|TRBJ2-1|TRBV6-5|TRBD1
CASSSSQGAYYNEQFF
TGTGCCAGCAGTTCGTCCCAGGGGGCCTACTACAATGAGCAGTTCTTC
>many|TRBJ1-1|TRBV6-5|-
CASSYSFREAEAFF
TGTGCCAGCAGTTACTCATTCCGGGAAGCTGAAGCTTTCTTT
>many|TRBJ1-1|TRBV5-6|-
CASSLGQQNTEAFF
TGTGCCAGCAGCTTGGGCCAGCAGAACACTGAAGCTTTCTTT
>many|TRBJ2-1|TRBV20-1|TRBD2
CSAPRGRLADEQFF
TGCAGTGCCCCAAGGGGCCGACTAGCAGATGAGCAGTTCTTC
>many|TRBJ2-3|TRBV2|-
CASRGDVDSQYF
TGTGCCAGCAGGGGGGACGTTGATTCGCAGTATTTT
>many|TRBJ2-7|TRBV20-1|-
CSARARDVEQYF
TGCAGTGCTAGAGCCCGGGACGTCGAGCAGTACTTC
>many|TRBJ2-7|TRBV20-1|-
CSAPEAYEQYF
TGCAGTGCCCCGGAAGCCTACGAGCAGTACTTC
>many|TRBJ2-7|TRBV29-1|-
CSVADPLVGEQYF
TGCAGCGTTGCGGACCCACTGGTAGGCGAGCAGTACTTC
>many|TRBJ2-6|TRBV7-2|-
CASSLDGSGANVLTF
TGTGCCAGCAGCTTAGACGGCTCTGGGGCCAACGTCCTGACTTTC
>many|TRBJ2-7|TRBV28|TRBD1
CASSFSLGQAQYEQYF
TGTGCCAGCAGTTTCTCTCTTGGACAGGCCCAATACGAGCAGTACTTC
>many|TRBJ2-7|TRBV6-5|-
CASKQGELEQYF
TGTGCCAGCAAACAGGGTGAGCTCGAGCAGTACTTC
>many|TRBJ2-3|TRBV3-1|-
CASSQVRADTQYF
TGTGCCAGCAGCCAAGTTCGGGCAGATACGCAGTATTTT
>-|TRBJ2-5|TRBV20-1|TRBD2
CSARVGAGVGETQYF
TGCAGTGCTAGAGTCGGAGCGGGAGTGGGAGAGACCCAGTACTTC
>many|TRBJ1-2|TRBV7-2|TRBD1
CASSSQGEESYTF
TGTGCCAGCAGCTCCCAGGGGGAAGAGAGCTACACCTTC
>-|TRBJ1-5|TRBV29-1|-
CSAQAYNQPQHF
TGCAGCGCCCAGGCCTACAATCAGCCCCAGCATTTT
>many|TRBJ1-1|TRBV11-3|TRBD1
CASAQGMNTEAFF
TGTGCCAGTGCACAGGGGATGAACACTGAAGCTTTCTTT
>many|TRBJ2-1|TRBV28|-
CASSSQRSEQFF
TGTGCCAGCAGTTCCCAGCGGAGCGAGCAGTTCTTC
>few|TRBJ2-7|TRBV18|TRBD1
CASSHGQGRGEQYF
TGTGCCAGCTCACATGGACAGGGAAGGGGCGAGCAGTACTTC